These T cell receptor beta chains were read from a single sample in a study of blood T cells in healthy people across ages. Via MiXCR, TCRdb re-called the 5' RACE reads, giving one row per CDR3 protein. The sample carries 1.2 million to 1.5 million distinct CDR3 sequences, approximately 38% recorded once. The sample comprised blood. The source of these receptors is a young woman in good health. CDR3s leave out the opening cysteine and the closing phenylalanine or tryptophan. The D gene is left open where the match is weak. A row's size may be missing; if present it is once, few, many or a size class.

abundance | d_gene | v_gene | CDR3aa
- | - | TRBV10-1 | ASSEPSTPIRSSYEQY
- | TRBD1 | TRBV5-1 | ASSPGTGPMNTEAF
once | TRBD2 | TRBV7-2 | ASRVGLAGADTQY
- | - | TRBV7-9 | ASSLVLLAEDYSNQPQH
- | - | TRBV10-3 | AIRKTANEETQF
- | - | TRBV29-1 | SVAGQAAGLMETRY
- | TRBD1 | TRBV6-5 | ASGTGTNTGELF
few | - | TRBV29-1 | SVADNQDQPQH
- | TRBD1 | TRBV28 | ATRDSGLSPLH
- | - | TRBV30 | AWSPQNYGYT
few | TRBD2 | TRBV6-2/TRBV6-3 | ASSYPSGGTTDTQY
- | - | TRBV4-2 | ASSQDDSAYGYT
- | - | TRBV27 | ASSLVRQLLTDTQY
few | - | TRBV5-1 | ASSFGASENTGELF
few | TRBD2 | TRBV6-1 | AIPGLVYNEQF
- | - | TRBV19 | ASGMRGLVSYGYT
- | TRBD1 | TRBV4-2 | ASSQHILTTGGYGYT
- | TRBD1 | TRBV3-1 | ASSQILTGWNQPQH
- | - | TRBV27 | ASSLGSFGASGHNEQF
few | - | TRBV12-3/TRBV12-4 | ASSRVGVTDTQY
- | - | TRBV7-2 | ATTLKRLNTEAF
few | - | TRBV29-1 | SVAGGQQGGTDTQY
- | - | TRBV6-1 | ASTSRYYEQY
many | - | TRBV29-1 | SGLWEPSYEQY
- | TRBD2 | TRBV4-2 | ASSQENRGDEQY
few | TRBD2 | TRBV9 | ASSVGLAGGLEYNEQF
many | - | TRBV15 | ATSRDGTEQY
- | - | TRBV20-1 | SALARDGNEQF
many | - | TRBV10-3 | AISSDNEQF
- | - | TRBV4-2 | ASSPGKGETTNEKLF
- | - | TRBV24-1 | ATSAKGQSTEAF
few | TRBD1 | TRBV6-2/TRBV6-3 | ASTLTGNYGYT
few | - | TRBV3-1 | ASKRNSYNEQF
few | - | TRBV10-3 | AIRGNVGAGRDEQY
many | - | TRBV7-2 | ASSLGPNEKLF
- | - | TRBV20-1 | SAPSGGSNYGYT
- | - | TRBV27 | ASRPGVRNTEAF
few | - | TRBV6-5 | ASSYGFEQF
- | TRBD1 | TRBV28 | ASSSPTGGINEKLF
- | - | TRBV6-6 | ASGVGDSTDTQY
- | - | TRBV11-1 | TSSPTGETQY